Presented here are 23 T cell receptor beta chains from one specimen sequenced in a study of blood T cell repertoires in COVID-19. Assay: immunoSEQ multiplex PCR; the TCRdb copy retains only in-frame clones and omits some. Of approximately 170,000 clones listed, 75% to 90% are singletons. Material for sequencing was PBMCs or T cells enriched from blood (not recorded which). The receptors were sampled from a woman between 45 and 65 years old who had recovered from COVID-19.

This chain uses TRBV30 with TRBJ2-3; D gene unclear. CDR3 size: 14 residues. Germline V lookup: CDR1 GTSNPN, CDR2 SVGIG (reference sequence). Trimming took off 4 bases at V and 2 bases at J, with 13 bases between the two ends. The CDR3 sequence: CAWTATRPTDTQYF. The CDR3 bases are TGTGCCTGGACCGCGACAAGGCCCACAGATACGCAGTATTTT.

The J gene is TRBJ1-2, the V gene TRBV7-3; D is unclear. V was shortened by 1 base and J by 2 bases, with 20 bases between the two germline ends. This CDR3 is built from 18 residues. The V gene's germline CDR1 is SGHTA and CDR2 FQGTGA. DNA for the CDR3: TGTGCCAGCAGCTTAAACATCCTTGGGAGGGTTGAGAACTATGGCTACACCTTC. Translated: CASSLNILGRVENYGYTF. Using reference TRBV7-3 and TRBJ1-2 for the parts outside the CDR3, the full variable domain is GAGVSQTPSNKVTEKGKYVELRCDPISGHTALYWYRQSLGQGPEFLIYFQGTGAADDSGLPNDRFFAVRPEGSVSTLKIQRTERGDSAVYLCASSLNILGRVENYGYTFGSGTRLTVV.

The chain joins TRBV6-5 to TRBJ1-1; D may be TRBD1 (5 bases). Germline assignment: CDR1 MNHEY and CDR2 SVGAGI. With 2 bases removed from V and 2 bases from J, the gap between germline ends came to 9 bases. This CDR3 comprises 14 residues. The CDR3 region has the DNA TGTGCCAGCAGTTACAGGGGACTTAACACTGAAGCTTTCTTT. This translates into CASSYRGLNTEAFF.

The gene calls are TRBV28 and TRBJ1-1; D is possibly TRBD1 (6 bases). The germline CDR1 and CDR2 sequences are MDHEN and SYDVKM. The CDR3 sequence is 14 residues long. V was trimmed by 2 bases and J by 7 bases, leaving 14 bases between them. The DNA of the CDR3 is TGTGCCAGCAGTTTACCCCAGGACAGTTATGAAGCTTTCTTT. Amino acid sequence: CASSLPQDSYEAFF.

The chain links TRBV28 to TRBJ1-2; 7 bases map to TRBD1. The CDR3 has 15 amino acids. The J segment lost 4 bases and the V segment lost 3 bases, leaving 8 bases of the junction unmatched. Germline V gives CDR1 MDHEN, CDR2 SYDVKM. The CDR3 is CASSFPLTGSYGYTF. CDR3 in DNA: TGTGCCAGCAGTTTTCCACTGACAGGGAGCTATGGCTACACCTTC.

This chain connects TRBV3-1 (or the pseudogene TRBV3-2) to TRBJ2-3; 9 positions match TRBD2. With V trimmed by 4 bases and J by 4 bases, 9 bases remained unmatched. Germline lookup yields CDR1 LGHDT and CDR2 YNNKEL (reference sequence). This CDR3 contains 16 residues. CDR3 bases: TGTGCCAGCAGCCGAATAGCGGGAGTCGTATCAGATACGCAGTATTTT. Its translation is CASSRIAGVVSDTQYF.

This rearrangement joins TRBV18 to TRBJ1-1; D might be TRBD1 (5 bases). The CDR3 is 15 residues long. Germline values: CDR1 KGHSH, CDR2 LQKENI. The ends were cut back, 3 bases at V and 1 base at J, with 12 bases in the middle. The CDR3 coding sequence is TGTGCCAGCTCACCCAGGGAAGCTGCGAACACTGAAGCTTTCTTT. It specifies CASSPREAANTEAFF.

V and J are TRBV19 and TRBJ2-7, with 9 positions matching TRBD1. CDR1 is LNHDA and CDR2 is SQIVND in the germline V gene (reference sequence). The V and J ends lost 5 bases and 6 bases, in that order; junction bases with no gene match: 5. The CDR3 is made up of 13 amino acids. The CDR3 DNA reads as TGTGCCAGTAGTGCGACAGGGGGGTTCGAGCAGTACGTC. This encodes CASSATGGFEQYV.

The V and J genes are TRBV15 and TRBJ1-5, with a tentative D call TRBD1 (5 bases). The V gene's germline CDR1 is LNHNV and CDR2 YYDKDF (reference sequence). The CDR3 runs to 14 residues. Trimming removed 0 bases from V and 9 bases from J, with 12 bases in between. CDR3 residues: CATSRDRGGRPQHF. In DNA form, the CDR3 reads TGTGCCACCAGCAGAGATCGCGGGGGTCGGCCCCAGCATTTT.

This clone appeared a few times. This chain joins TRBV28 and TRBJ1-3; D gene ambiguous. This CDR3 is 11 amino acids long. V gave up 3 bases and J gave up 8 bases, with 5 bases separating them. The germline gives CDR1 MDHEN, CDR2 SYDVKM. The CDR3 spells CASSLRYTIYF. CDR3 DNA: TGTGCCAGCAGTTTGAGGTACACCATATATTTT.

The rearrangement uses TRBV29-1 and TRBJ1-1; D perhaps matches TRBD1 (6 bases). Looked up from germline, CDR1 is SQVTM and CDR2 is ANQGSEA. The CDR3 loop spans 13 amino acids. The ends were cut back, 4 bases at V and 6 bases at J, with 15 bases in the middle. CDR3 loop: CSVGRGHAPEAFF. The CDR3 DNA sequence: TGCAGCGTTGGGCGGGGGCATGCTCCTGAAGCTTTCTTT.

V and J are TRBV7-8 and TRBJ2-5; D gene ambiguous. Trimming pared 8 bases from V and 1 base from J, leaving 11 bases between. Germline CDR1 reads SGHVS; CDR2 reads FQNEAQ. CDR3 length: 13 amino acids. The CDR3, as DNA: TGTGCCAGCGGCCGCCAAGCCCAAGAGACCCAGTACTTC. It yields the protein CASGRQAQETQYF.

V is TRBV7-9 and J is TRBJ2-3; possible D gene TRBD2, 6 bases. From germline, CDR1 is SEHNR and CDR2 FQNEAQ (reference sequence). The CDR3 runs to 17 residues. V was pared by 5 bases and J by 2 bases, with 20 bases between. The CDR3 nucleotides read TGTGCCAGCAGCCGGCCCGGGGGTCCCGCCACCACAGATACGCAGTATTTT. This translates into CASSRPGGPATTDTQYF.

V is TRBV18 and J is TRBJ1-1; 8 bases are shared with TRBD1. CDR3 length: 16 residues. The trim removed 6 bases at V and 3 bases at J, leaving 12 bases unmatched. CDR1 and CDR2 (germline): KGHSH, LQKENI. The CDR3 is CASSTGTGLLDTEAFF. For the CDR3, the DNA is TGTGCCAGCTCGACCGGGACAGGTCTTTTGGACACTGAAGCTTTCTTT.

V and J are TRBV27 and TRBJ1-5; no clear D gene. CDR1 MNHEY and CDR2 SMNVEV come from the germline V gene (reference sequence). V was trimmed by 2 bases and J by 4 bases, leaving 9 bases between them. The CDR3 totals 14 residues. The CDR3 DNA sequence: TGTGCCAGCAGTTTACTGTCGGGGAATCAGCCCCAGCATTTT. Protein product: CASSLLSGNQPQHF.

The gene calls are TRBV6-5 and TRBJ2-3; TRBD2 might be the D (5 bases). The germline V and J ends were trimmed by 4 bases and 0 bases, with 11 bases remaining between them. CDR3 length: 15 residues. The germline V gene has CDR1 MNHEY and CDR2 SVGAGI. The CDR3 DNA follows: TGTGCCAGCAGTTTCGGCGGGTTGAGCACAGATACGCAGTATTTT. It yields the protein CASSFGGLSTDTQYF.

For the CDR3, the DNA is TGTGCCAGTAGTACCGGACGGGAGAGCACTGAAGCTTTCTTT. It yields the protein CASSTGRESTEAFF. This sequence joins TRBV19 and TRBJ1-1, with D hard to call. From germline, CDR1 is LNHDA and CDR2 SQIVND (reference sequence). The V end lost 4 bases, the J end lost 4 bases, and 13 bases lay between the germline ends. CDR3 length: 14 residues.

The chain is built from TRBV7-2 and TRBJ2-2; a possible D gene is TRBD2 (5 bases). The germline V gene encodes CDR1 SGHTA and CDR2 FQGNSA. This CDR3 region has 12 residues. In DNA form, the CDR3 reads TGTGCTCTGCTCGGGGACACCGGGGAGCTGTTTTTT. It encodes CALLGDTGELFF.

This CDR3 reads CASSQVFTANYGYTF. The DNA of the CDR3 is TGTGCCAGCAGCCAAGTCTTCACTGCTAACTATGGCTACACCTTC. V is TRBV3-1 (or the pseudogene TRBV3-2) and J is TRBJ1-2, with D hard to call. V was shortened by 1 base and J by 0 bases, with 9 bases between the two germline ends. The CDR3 contains 15 residues. Germline V gene lookup returns CDR1 LGHDT and CDR2 YNNKEL (reference sequence).

The chain couples TRBV20-1 to TRBJ1-1, with D possibly matching TRBD1 (5 bases). With 3 bases removed from V and 3 bases from J, the gap between germline ends came to 14 bases. CDR3 length equals 14 residues. Germline V gene lookup returns CDR1 DFQATT and CDR2 SNEGSKA (reference sequence). CDR3 coding DNA: TGCAGTGCTAGTTTAAGCGGGGGTGACACTGAAGCTTTCTTT. Translated, it gives CSASLSGGDTEAFF.

The CDR3 DNA follows: TGTGCCTGGAGTGCTAGGGGCAGGGAGGACACCTTC. Its protein product is CAWSARGREDTF. The chain joins TRBV30 to TRBJ1-2; the D gene is possibly TRBD1 (5 bases). Germline V CDR1 and CDR2: GTSNPN, SVGIG (reference sequence). Trimming stripped 1 base from V and 12 bases from J, with 15 bases between. The CDR3 has 12 residues.

This clone was recorded once. The chain carries TRBV28 and TRBJ1-3; TRBD1 matches at 7 bases. This CDR3 has 12 amino acids. After removal of 7 bases from V and 11 bases from J, the junction contained 8 bases not matched to a gene. CDR1 is MDHEN and CDR2 is SYDVKM in the germline V gene. In DNA form, the CDR3 reads TGTGCCAGCAAAGGGACAGCTCAACCCATATATTTT. It yields the protein CASKGTAQPIYF.

J is TRBJ2-7 and V is TRBV20-1; 8 bases fit TRBD1. This CDR3 is 14 amino acids long. The germline V gene has CDR1 DFQATT and CDR2 SNEGSKA (reference sequence). V trimming: 3 bases; J trimming: 5 bases; junction bases outside the gene matches: 9. The chain's CDR3 is CSASEDRVIDEQYV. As DNA, the CDR3 is TGCAGTGCTAGTGAGGACAGGGTTATTGACGAGCAGTACGTC.